The following is a T cell receptor beta chain sequence with its context. This clonotype was counted many times. Its antigen is unknown. No much larger clonotype is one base removed from it; base qualities were not supplied. Libraries came from PCR. Sequencing took place on an Illumina HiSeq 2500. TCR libraries were prepared with molecular barcoding, using unique molecular identifiers to normalize TCRbeta repertoire quantification. Clones were called with MiXCR by TCRdb after fastp trimmed the public reads at Q25, and only in-frame beta chains were retained. Each CDR3 protein gets just one entry, which takes the most common genes and DNA from the rows behind it. This sample holds hundreds of thousands of distinct CDR3 sequences; about 12% were observed only once. Of the sample, around 2.5% falls within the top ten clones. The sample originates from a study of T-cell reconstitution after alpha-beta-depleted transplantation in children (dated by TCRdb to the mid-2010s). About the investigation overall: Using TCR repertoire profiling, the study followed T-cell immune reconstitution in a quantitative way in children after TCRalphabeta/CD19-depleted allogeneic hematopoietic cell transplantation.

The CDR3 runs 15 residues from the cysteine to the phenylalanine. Of all the DNA, just the CDR3 is kept, 45 bases in frame from base 1. A distance of 12 bases separates the germline ends of V and J, which lose 0 bases and 4 bases respectively. The germline V gene supplies CDR1 LGHNA and CDR2 YNFKEQ. The receptor comes from a human donor who donated a stem cell graft to a child with acute lymphoblastic leukemia. The sequencing used PBMCs from the stem cell graft donor, collected from the stem cell graft. The V and J genes are TRBV4-2 and TRBJ2-5; a tentative D match to TRBD1 spans 6 bases. The CDR3 loop reads CASSQDHRELETQYF. The bases read TGTGCCAGCAGCCAAGACCACAGGGAACTAGAGACCCAGTACTTC.